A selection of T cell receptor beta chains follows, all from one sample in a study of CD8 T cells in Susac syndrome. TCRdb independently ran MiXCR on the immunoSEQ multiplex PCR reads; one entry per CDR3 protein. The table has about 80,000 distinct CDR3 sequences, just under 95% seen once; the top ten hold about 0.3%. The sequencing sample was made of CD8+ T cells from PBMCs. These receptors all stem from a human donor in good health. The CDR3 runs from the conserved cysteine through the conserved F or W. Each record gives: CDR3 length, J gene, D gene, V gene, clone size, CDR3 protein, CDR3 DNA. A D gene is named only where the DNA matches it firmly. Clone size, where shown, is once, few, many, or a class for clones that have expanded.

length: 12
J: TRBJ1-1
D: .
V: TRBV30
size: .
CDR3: CAWSNGVTEAFF
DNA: TGTGCCTGGAGTAATGGGGTAACTGAAGCTTTCTTT

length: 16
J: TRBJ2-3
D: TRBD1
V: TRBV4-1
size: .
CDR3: CASSLTRTGLGDTQYF
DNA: TGCGCCAGCAGCCTCACCCGGACAGGGTTGGGAGATACGCAGTATTTT

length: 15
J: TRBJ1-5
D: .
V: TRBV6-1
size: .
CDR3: CASSSGAGGNQPQHF
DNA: TGTGCCAGCAGCTCAGGGGCGGGGGGCAATCAGCCCCAGCATTTT

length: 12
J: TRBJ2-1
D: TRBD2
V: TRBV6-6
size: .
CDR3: CASSSGRDEQFF
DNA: TGTGCCAGCAGTTCGGGGAGGGATGAGCAGTTCTTC

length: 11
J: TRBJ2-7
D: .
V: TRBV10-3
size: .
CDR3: CAISTTYEQYF
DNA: TGTGCCATCAGTACTACCTACGAGCAGTACTTC

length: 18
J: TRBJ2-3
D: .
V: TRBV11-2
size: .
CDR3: CASSLDPNWGLNTDTQYF
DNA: TGTGCCAGCAGCTTAGACCCGAACTGGGGGCTAAACACAGATACGCAGTATTTT

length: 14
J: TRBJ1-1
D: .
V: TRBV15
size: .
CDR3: CATSDDRWGTEAFF
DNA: TGTGCCACCAGCGATGACAGGTGGGGCACTGAAGCTTTCTTT

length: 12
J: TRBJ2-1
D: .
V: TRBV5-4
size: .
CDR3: CASSHTYNEQFF
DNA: TGTGCCAGCAGCCATACCTACAATGAGCAGTTCTTC

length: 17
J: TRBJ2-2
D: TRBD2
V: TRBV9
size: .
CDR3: CASSVPSGGLYTGELFF
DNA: TGTGCCAGCAGCGTGCCTAGCGGGGGCCTTTACACCGGGGAGCTGTTTTTT

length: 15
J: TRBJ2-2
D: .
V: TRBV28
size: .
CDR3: CASSFWTVRTGELFF
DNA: TGTGCCAGCAGTTTTTGGACAGTTAGGACCGGGGAGCTGTTTTTT

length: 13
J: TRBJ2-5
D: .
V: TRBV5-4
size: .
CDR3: CASRLEVQETQYF
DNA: TGTGCCAGCAGATTGGAGGTGCAAGAGACCCAGTACTTC

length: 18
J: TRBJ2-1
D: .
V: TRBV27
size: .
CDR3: CASSHNKGGASSYNEQFF
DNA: TGTGCCAGCAGTCACAATAAGGGGGGAGCTTCTTCCTACAATGAGCAGTTCTTC

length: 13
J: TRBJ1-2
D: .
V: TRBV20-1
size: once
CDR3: CSAPAEGPYGYTF
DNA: TGCAGTGCTCCGGCAGAGGGCCCGTATGGCTACACCTTC

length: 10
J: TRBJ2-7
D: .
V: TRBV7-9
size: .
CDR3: CASSFNEQYF
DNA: TGTGCCAGCAGCTTCAACGAGCAGTACTTC

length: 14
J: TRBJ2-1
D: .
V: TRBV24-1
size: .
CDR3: CATSAGDGDNEQFF
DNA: TGTGCCACCAGTGCAGGGGACGGGGACAATGAGCAGTTCTTC

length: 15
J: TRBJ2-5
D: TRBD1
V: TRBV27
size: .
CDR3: CASSPRDRGLETQYF
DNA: TGTGCCAGCAGCCCTCGGGACAGGGGTCTAGAGACCCAGTACTTC

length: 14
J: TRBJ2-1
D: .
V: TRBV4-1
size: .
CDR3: CASSQSDLGNEQFF
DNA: TGCGCCAGCAGCCAATCGGACCTAGGGAATGAGCAGTTCTTC

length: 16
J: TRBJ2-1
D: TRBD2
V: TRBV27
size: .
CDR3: CASSLIAGASYNEQFF
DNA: TGTGCCAGCAGTCTAATAGCGGGAGCGAGCTACAATGAGCAGTTCTTC

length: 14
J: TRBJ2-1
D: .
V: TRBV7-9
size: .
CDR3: CASSLQQSYNEQFF
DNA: TGTGCCAGCAGCTTACAACAGTCCTACAATGAGCAGTTCTTC

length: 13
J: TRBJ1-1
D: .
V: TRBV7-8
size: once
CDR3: CASSQLTTREAFF
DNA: TGTGCCAGCAGCCAACTAACCACGCGTGAAGCTTTCTTT

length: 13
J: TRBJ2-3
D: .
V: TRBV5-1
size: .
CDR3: CASTSGSTDTQYF
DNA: TGCGCCAGCACCAGCGGGAGCACAGATACGCAGTATTTT

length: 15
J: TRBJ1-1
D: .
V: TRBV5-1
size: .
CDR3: CASRKLGLLNTEAFF
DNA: TGCGCCAGCAGGAAGTTGGGTCTACTGAACACTGAAGCTTTCTTT

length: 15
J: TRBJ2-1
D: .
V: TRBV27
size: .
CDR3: CASSLPQVAYNEQFF
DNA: TGTGCCAGCAGTTTACCGCAGGTAGCCTACAATGAGCAGTTCTTC

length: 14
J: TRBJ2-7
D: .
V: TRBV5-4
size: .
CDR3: CASSLRTESYEQYF
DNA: TGTGCCAGCAGCTTAAGGACAGAATCCTACGAGCAGTACTTC

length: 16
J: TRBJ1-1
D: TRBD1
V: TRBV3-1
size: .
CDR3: CASSQAHRGMNTEAFF
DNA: TGTGCCAGCAGCCAAGCCCACAGGGGTATGAACACTGAAGCTTTCTTT

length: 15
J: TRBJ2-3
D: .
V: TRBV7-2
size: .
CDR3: CASSEWGTGTDTQYF
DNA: TGTGCCAGCAGCGAGTGGGGAACCGGCACAGATACGCAGTATTTT

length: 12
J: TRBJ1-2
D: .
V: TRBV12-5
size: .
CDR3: CASGDKYLGYTF
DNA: TGTGCTAGTGGTGATAAATATCTTGGCTACACCTTC

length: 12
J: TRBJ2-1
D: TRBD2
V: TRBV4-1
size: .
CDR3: CASSLWGGEQFF
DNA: TGCGCCAGCAGCCTGTGGGGGGGTGAGCAGTTCTTC